This T cell receptor beta chain was documented in a study of human T cells and chemical hapten exposure. Whole-study results and caveats: PT1 expanded TCR numbers rose with patch test score.

This clonotype was recorded many times. What it binds is unknown. The time point denotes: patch test 1, 2 weeks after DPC sensitization. The treatment denotes: therapeutic diphenylcyclopropenone sensitization with weekly scalp DPC. In TCRdb, the RACE reads were re-called with MiXCR into one record per CDR3 protein. In the table there are 80,000 to 100,000 distinct CDR3 sequences, 9.5% to 15% of which are singletons. Deletions cut 3 bases from V and 3 bases from J, with 8 bases between. This CDR3 spans 13 amino acids. The material was whole blood, obtained in connection with sensitization to the hapten diphenylcyclopropenone (DPC). The chain is built from TRBV12-3 or TRBV12-4 and TRBJ1-1; maybe TRBD1 (5 bases). The receptor was isolated from a woman in her 40s with alopecia areata. Some clones in this sample may be carry-over from other donors' samples. The CDR3 sequence is CASSFSGDTEAFF. CDR3 in DNA: TGTGCCAGCAGTTTTTCGGGGGACACTGAAGCTTTCTTT.